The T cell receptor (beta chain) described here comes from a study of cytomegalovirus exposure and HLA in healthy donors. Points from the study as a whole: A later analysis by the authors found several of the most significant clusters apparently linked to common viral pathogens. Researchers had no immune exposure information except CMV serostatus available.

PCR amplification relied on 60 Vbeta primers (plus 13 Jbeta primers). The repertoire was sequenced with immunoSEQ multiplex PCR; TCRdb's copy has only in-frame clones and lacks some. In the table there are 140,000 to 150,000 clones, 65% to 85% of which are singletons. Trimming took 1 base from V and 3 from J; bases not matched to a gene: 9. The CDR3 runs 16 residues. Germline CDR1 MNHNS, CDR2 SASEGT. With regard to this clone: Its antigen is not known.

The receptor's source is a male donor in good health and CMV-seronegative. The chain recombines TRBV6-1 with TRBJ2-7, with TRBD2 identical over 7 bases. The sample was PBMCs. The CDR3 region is CASSEGGAGSFYEQYF. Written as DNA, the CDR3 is TGTGCCAGCAGTGAAGGGGGAGCGGGATCTTTCTACGAGCAGTACTTC.